Listed below are T cell receptor beta chains from one sample, sequenced in a study of blood T cell repertoires in COVID-19. Produced via immunoSEQ multiplex PCR; TCRdb's table is partial and in-frame only. In the table there are some 260,000 clones, 88% of which are singletons. The sample comprised peripheral blood. The receptors derive from a middle-aged woman who had recovered from COVID-19. CDR3s include the opening cysteine and the closing phenylalanine or tryptophan. Fields, in order: V gene, J gene, D gene, clone size, CDR3 DNA, CDR3 protein. The D gene is left open where the match is weak. Only some rows state a clone size, as once, few, many or a class for expanded clones.

v_gene: TRBV25-1; j_gene: TRBJ1-5; d_gene: NA; abundance: NA; CDR3nt: TGTGCCAGCAGTGATCTGGGGCCCCCCCAGCATTTT; CDR3aa: CASSDLGPPQHF
v_gene: TRBV11-1; j_gene: TRBJ1-2; d_gene: TRBD1; abundance: NA; CDR3nt: TGTGCCAGCAGCTTACCGGGACAGGGGCGCTACACCTTC; CDR3aa: CASSLPGQGRYTF
v_gene: TRBV7-8; j_gene: TRBJ1-2; d_gene: TRBD1; abundance: NA; CDR3nt: TGTGCCAGCAGGGCTACAGGGGGCTTATATGGCTACACCTTC; CDR3aa: CASRATGGLYGYTF
v_gene: TRBV12-5; j_gene: TRBJ2-1; d_gene: TRBD2; abundance: NA; CDR3nt: TGTGCTAGTGGTTTGGTAGCGGGGCTAGCAGGTGAGCAGTTCTTC; CDR3aa: CASGLVAGLAGEQFF
v_gene: TRBV6-6; j_gene: TRBJ1-5; d_gene: NA; abundance: NA; CDR3nt: TGTGCCAGCAGTTACGGGCAGGGGTACCAAAATCAGCCCCAGCATTTT; CDR3aa: CASSYGQGYQNQPQHF
v_gene: TRBV5-4; j_gene: TRBJ2-2; d_gene: NA; abundance: NA; CDR3nt: TGTGCCAGCAGCTTGGCGGGGGTGGGCACCGGGGAGCTGTTTTTT; CDR3aa: CASSLAGVGTGELFF
v_gene: TRBV30; j_gene: TRBJ1-1; d_gene: NA; abundance: NA; CDR3nt: TGTGCCTGGAGTTGGCCCCTCACGAACACTGAAGCTTTCTTT; CDR3aa: CAWSWPLTNTEAFF
v_gene: TRBV27; j_gene: TRBJ1-5; d_gene: NA; abundance: NA; CDR3nt: TGTGCCAGCAGTCCAGGATGGAGCAATCAGCCCCAGCATTTT; CDR3aa: CASSPGWSNQPQHF
v_gene: TRBV5-1; j_gene: TRBJ1-5; d_gene: TRBD1; abundance: NA; CDR3nt: TGCGCCAGCAGCCCGGGACAGGGGGTTCAGCCCCAGCATTTT; CDR3aa: CASSPGQGVQPQHF
v_gene: TRBV7-8; j_gene: TRBJ1-5; d_gene: NA; abundance: NA; CDR3nt: TGTGCCAGCAGCTTAGCCACAGCATGGGGCAATCAGCCCCAGCATTTT; CDR3aa: CASSLATAWGNQPQHF
v_gene: TRBV7-3; j_gene: TRBJ2-3; d_gene: NA; abundance: NA; CDR3nt: TGTGCCAGCAGCTCCGGGTGGAGGGCCACAGATACGCAGTATTTT; CDR3aa: CASSSGWRATDTQYF
v_gene: TRBV30; j_gene: TRBJ1-6; d_gene: NA; abundance: NA; CDR3nt: TGTGCCTGGAGTGCGACACCCGGACGGGGGAATTCACCCCTCCACTTT; CDR3aa: CAWSATPGRGNSPLHF
v_gene: TRBV29-1; j_gene: TRBJ1-4; d_gene: NA; abundance: NA; CDR3nt: TGCAGCGTTGTGGGGGCCGGGGAAAAACTGTTTTTT; CDR3aa: CSVVGAGEKLFF
v_gene: TRBV9; j_gene: TRBJ2-2; d_gene: TRBD2; abundance: NA; CDR3nt: TGTGCCAGCAGCGTAGTGGCGGGAGTGGGCACCGGGGAGCTGTTTTTT; CDR3aa: CASSVVAGVGTGELFF
v_gene: TRBV15; j_gene: TRBJ2-5; d_gene: NA; abundance: once; CDR3nt: TGTGCCACCAGCAGACGGGGGTCGATCCAAGAGACCCAGTACTTC; CDR3aa: CATSRRGSIQETQYF
v_gene: TRBV7-9; j_gene: TRBJ2-3; d_gene: TRBD2; abundance: NA; CDR3nt: TGTGCCAGCAGCTTAGCCCTAGCGGGCCGGGAACATACGCAGTATTTT; CDR3aa: CASSLALAGREHTQYF
v_gene: TRBV5-3; j_gene: TRBJ1-5; d_gene: TRBD1; abundance: NA; CDR3nt: TGTGCCAGAAGCACCGGGACAGTTTCGAATCAGCCCCAGCATTTT; CDR3aa: CARSTGTVSNQPQHF
v_gene: TRBV7-6; j_gene: TRBJ1-6; d_gene: TRBD1; abundance: NA; CDR3nt: TGTGCCAGCAGCTTAGGGACAGGGCAAAATTCACCCCTCCACTTT; CDR3aa: CASSLGTGQNSPLHF
v_gene: TRBV2; j_gene: TRBJ2-3; d_gene: TRBD2; abundance: NA; CDR3nt: TGTGCCAGCAGTTTACTAGCGGGAGCGCGAACAGATACGCAGTATTTT; CDR3aa: CASSLLAGARTDTQYF
v_gene: TRBV6-6; j_gene: TRBJ2-5; d_gene: NA; abundance: NA; CDR3nt: TGTGCCAGCAGTTACCCAAACAGGGGGGAGGGGGAGACCCAGTACTTC; CDR3aa: CASSYPNRGEGETQYF
v_gene: TRBV7-3; j_gene: TRBJ2-1; d_gene: TRBD2; abundance: NA; CDR3nt: TGTGCCAGCAGCTTGGCTAGCGGCCACTCCTACAATGAGCAGTTCTTC; CDR3aa: CASSLASGHSYNEQFF
v_gene: TRBV14; j_gene: TRBJ2-5; d_gene: TRBD1; abundance: NA; CDR3nt: TGTGCCAGCAGCCGACAGGGTCCGGAGACCCAGTACTTC; CDR3aa: CASSRQGPETQYF
v_gene: TRBV5-1; j_gene: TRBJ2-1; d_gene: TRBD1; abundance: NA; CDR3nt: TGCGCCAGCAGACCCGGACAGGCTAGACACAATGAGCAGTTCTTC; CDR3aa: CASRPGQARHNEQFF
v_gene: TRBV5-6; j_gene: TRBJ1-3; d_gene: NA; abundance: NA; CDR3nt: TGTGCCAGCAGCTTGGTCAGGGGCGGAAACACCATATATTTT; CDR3aa: CASSLVRGGNTIYF
v_gene: TRBV6-6; j_gene: TRBJ2-2; d_gene: NA; abundance: NA; CDR3nt: TGTGCCAGCATGGGCCAGACTATTAACACCGGGGAGCTGTTTTTT; CDR3aa: CASMGQTINTGELFF
v_gene: TRBV11-2; j_gene: TRBJ1-2; d_gene: NA; abundance: NA; CDR3nt: TGTGCCAGCAGCATAAGAGGTGGTGGCTACACCTTC; CDR3aa: CASSIRGGGYTF
v_gene: TRBV27; j_gene: TRBJ1-2; d_gene: NA; abundance: NA; CDR3nt: TGTGCCAGCAGGTCACAGGGTCCCTATGGCTACACCTTC; CDR3aa: CASRSQGPYGYTF
v_gene: TRBV9; j_gene: TRBJ2-1; d_gene: TRBD2; abundance: NA; CDR3nt: TGTGCCAGCGGACTAGCGGGAGGGTATGAGCAGTTCTTC; CDR3aa: CASGLAGGYEQFF
v_gene: TRBV6-1; j_gene: TRBJ2-2; d_gene: TRBD1; abundance: NA; CDR3nt: TGTGCCAGCAGTGGTACCGGGACAGGGGGAGCCGGGGAGCTGTTTTTT; CDR3aa: CASSGTGTGGAGELFF
v_gene: TRBV12-5; j_gene: TRBJ2-2; d_gene: TRBD2; abundance: NA; CDR3nt: TGTGCTAGTGGTTTGGTCCTAGCGGGGGCCGGGGAGCTGTTTTTT; CDR3aa: CASGLVLAGAGELFF
v_gene: TRBV27; j_gene: TRBJ1-5; d_gene: TRBD1; abundance: NA; CDR3nt: TGTGCCAGCAGAGGACAGGGGTGGTATCAGCCCCAGCATTTT; CDR3aa: CASRGQGWYQPQHF
v_gene: TRBV7-9; j_gene: TRBJ2-7; d_gene: TRBD1; abundance: NA; CDR3nt: TGTGCCAGCAGCCAGACAGGGGCCGGGCAGTACTTC; CDR3aa: CASSQTGAGQYF
v_gene: TRBV19; j_gene: TRBJ1-6; d_gene: NA; abundance: NA; CDR3nt: TGTGCCAGTAGTACCCGCGAGACCCTCCACTTT; CDR3aa: CASSTRETLHF
v_gene: TRBV5-1; j_gene: TRBJ2-3; d_gene: NA; abundance: NA; CDR3nt: TGCGCCAGCAGCCCTGGGAGGGGGACGTGGGAGAAAACAGATACGCAGTATTTT; CDR3aa: CASSPGRGTWEKTDTQYF
v_gene: TRBV7-6; j_gene: TRBJ1-4; d_gene: NA; abundance: NA; CDR3nt: TGTGCCAGCAGCTTAAGGGACAAGAATGAAAAACTGTTTTTT; CDR3aa: CASSLRDKNEKLFF
v_gene: TRBV7-7; j_gene: TRBJ2-5; d_gene: TRBD2; abundance: NA; CDR3nt: TGTGCTAGCAGCTTAGAACTAGCGGGAGTGCAGACCCAGTACTTC; CDR3aa: CASSLELAGVQTQYF
v_gene: TRBV7-2; j_gene: TRBJ2-1; d_gene: NA; abundance: NA; CDR3nt: TGTGCCAGCAGCTTAGGGCACGGGACTCAAATGCAGTTCTTC; CDR3aa: CASSLGHGTQMQFF
v_gene: TRBV5-8; j_gene: TRBJ1-5; d_gene: NA; abundance: few; CDR3nt: TGTGCCAGCAGCCCGGTGGGGGGGTTCAGCAATCAGCCCCAGCATTTT; CDR3aa: CASSPVGGFSNQPQHF
v_gene: TRBV29-1; j_gene: TRBJ1-1; d_gene: NA; abundance: NA; CDR3nt: TGCAGCGCCGACTGGGGGCGCGTGAACACTGAAGCTTTCTTT; CDR3aa: CSADWGRVNTEAFF
v_gene: TRBV19; j_gene: TRBJ1-4; d_gene: NA; abundance: NA; CDR3nt: TGTGCCAGTAGTATCGGACAGTCAACTAATGAAAAACTGTTTTTT; CDR3aa: CASSIGQSTNEKLFF
v_gene: TRBV19; j_gene: TRBJ1-3; d_gene: NA; abundance: NA; CDR3nt: TGTGCCAGTAGTTCGGCGCGGGCGTGGGTGGGAAACACCATATATTTT; CDR3aa: CASSSARAWVGNTIYF
v_gene: TRBV6-1; j_gene: TRBJ2-1; d_gene: TRBD2; abundance: NA; CDR3nt: TGTGCCAGCAGTGATCTAATAGGGACTAGCGGGAGGGATGGCGATGAGCAGTTCTTC; CDR3aa: CASSDLIGTSGRDGDEQFF
v_gene: TRBV6-5; j_gene: TRBJ2-2; d_gene: NA; abundance: NA; CDR3nt: TGTGCCAGCAGCACCCAAAGCGGTCCTGGGGAGCTGTTTTTT; CDR3aa: CASSTQSGPGELFF
v_gene: TRBV29-1; j_gene: TRBJ1-1; d_gene: NA; abundance: NA; CDR3nt: TGCAGCGGAGGGCAGATGAACACTGAAGCTTTCTTT; CDR3aa: CSGGQMNTEAFF
v_gene: TRBV30; j_gene: TRBJ1-2; d_gene: TRBD1; abundance: NA; CDR3nt: TGTGCCTGGAGTGTCGGGGGACAGGGAAACTATGGCTACACCTTC; CDR3aa: CAWSVGGQGNYGYTF
v_gene: TRBV18; j_gene: TRBJ2-7; d_gene: TRBD2; abundance: NA; CDR3nt: TGTGCCAGCTCACCACCGGGGGGGAGTTGGTCCTACGAGCAGTACTTC; CDR3aa: CASSPPGGSWSYEQYF
v_gene: TRBV11-3; j_gene: TRBJ2-1; d_gene: NA; abundance: NA; CDR3nt: TGTGCCAGCAGCTTAGAAGGGGACTTCGGCTACAATGAGCAGTTCTTC; CDR3aa: CASSLEGDFGYNEQFF
v_gene: TRBV3-1/TRBV3-2; j_gene: TRBJ1-2; d_gene: NA; abundance: once; CDR3nt: TGTGCCAGCAACCCCACCGGGAACTATGGCTACACCTTC; CDR3aa: CASNPTGNYGYTF
v_gene: TRBV10-3; j_gene: TRBJ2-1; d_gene: TRBD1; abundance: NA; CDR3nt: TGTGCCATCAGCCCCGGACAGGGCAACAATGAGCAGTTCTTC; CDR3aa: CAISPGQGNNEQFF
v_gene: TRBV19; j_gene: TRBJ2-1; d_gene: NA; abundance: NA; CDR3nt: TGTGCCAGTAGTATAGATGGGGGGGGGACATCGTACAATGAGCAGTTCTTC; CDR3aa: CASSIDGGGTSYNEQFF
v_gene: TRBV3-1/TRBV3-2; j_gene: TRBJ2-5; d_gene: NA; abundance: NA; CDR3nt: TGTGCCAGCAGCGGGGGGGAGACCCAGTACTTC; CDR3aa: CASSGGETQYF
v_gene: TRBV7-8; j_gene: TRBJ1-1; d_gene: NA; abundance: NA; CDR3nt: TGTGCCAGCAGCTCCCAGTCCGGGGGCACTGAAGCTTTCTTT; CDR3aa: CASSSQSGGTEAFF
v_gene: TRBV5-1; j_gene: TRBJ2-2; d_gene: TRBD2; abundance: few; CDR3nt: TGCGCCAGCAGCGCGGGGGGGAACACCGGGGAGCTGTTTTTT; CDR3aa: CASSAGGNTGELFF
v_gene: TRBV6-1; j_gene: TRBJ1-1; d_gene: NA; abundance: NA; CDR3nt: TGTGCCAGCAGTGAAGTCAGGGGAGCTGAAGCTTTCTTT; CDR3aa: CASSEVRGAEAFF
v_gene: TRBV18; j_gene: TRBJ2-3; d_gene: NA; abundance: NA; CDR3nt: TGTGCCAGCTCACCCGAAGGGGACTTACTCACAGATACGCAGTATTTT; CDR3aa: CASSPEGDLLTDTQYF
v_gene: TRBV27; j_gene: TRBJ1-1; d_gene: TRBD1; abundance: few; CDR3nt: TGTGCCAGCAGTCGGACAGGGCCCACCCGGGGAGCTTTCTTT; CDR3aa: CASSRTGPTRGAFF
v_gene: TRBV30; j_gene: TRBJ1-2; d_gene: NA; abundance: NA; CDR3nt: TGTGCCTGGAGGGAGGGGCTCTATGGCTACACCTTC; CDR3aa: CAWREGLYGYTF
v_gene: TRBV7-9; j_gene: TRBJ2-7; d_gene: NA; abundance: NA; CDR3nt: TGTGCCAGCAGCTTGGGGACTGTCGGATACGAGCAGTACTTC; CDR3aa: CASSLGTVGYEQYF
v_gene: TRBV7-7; j_gene: TRBJ2-2; d_gene: TRBD2; abundance: NA; CDR3nt: TGTGCCAGCAGCCCCGGGGGGGCCCGAGGCGGGGAGCTGTTTTTT; CDR3aa: CASSPGGARGGELFF
v_gene: TRBV28; j_gene: TRBJ2-3; d_gene: TRBD1; abundance: NA; CDR3nt: TGTGCCAGCAGCGGGACAGGCACAGATACGCAGTATTTT; CDR3aa: CASSGTGTDTQYF